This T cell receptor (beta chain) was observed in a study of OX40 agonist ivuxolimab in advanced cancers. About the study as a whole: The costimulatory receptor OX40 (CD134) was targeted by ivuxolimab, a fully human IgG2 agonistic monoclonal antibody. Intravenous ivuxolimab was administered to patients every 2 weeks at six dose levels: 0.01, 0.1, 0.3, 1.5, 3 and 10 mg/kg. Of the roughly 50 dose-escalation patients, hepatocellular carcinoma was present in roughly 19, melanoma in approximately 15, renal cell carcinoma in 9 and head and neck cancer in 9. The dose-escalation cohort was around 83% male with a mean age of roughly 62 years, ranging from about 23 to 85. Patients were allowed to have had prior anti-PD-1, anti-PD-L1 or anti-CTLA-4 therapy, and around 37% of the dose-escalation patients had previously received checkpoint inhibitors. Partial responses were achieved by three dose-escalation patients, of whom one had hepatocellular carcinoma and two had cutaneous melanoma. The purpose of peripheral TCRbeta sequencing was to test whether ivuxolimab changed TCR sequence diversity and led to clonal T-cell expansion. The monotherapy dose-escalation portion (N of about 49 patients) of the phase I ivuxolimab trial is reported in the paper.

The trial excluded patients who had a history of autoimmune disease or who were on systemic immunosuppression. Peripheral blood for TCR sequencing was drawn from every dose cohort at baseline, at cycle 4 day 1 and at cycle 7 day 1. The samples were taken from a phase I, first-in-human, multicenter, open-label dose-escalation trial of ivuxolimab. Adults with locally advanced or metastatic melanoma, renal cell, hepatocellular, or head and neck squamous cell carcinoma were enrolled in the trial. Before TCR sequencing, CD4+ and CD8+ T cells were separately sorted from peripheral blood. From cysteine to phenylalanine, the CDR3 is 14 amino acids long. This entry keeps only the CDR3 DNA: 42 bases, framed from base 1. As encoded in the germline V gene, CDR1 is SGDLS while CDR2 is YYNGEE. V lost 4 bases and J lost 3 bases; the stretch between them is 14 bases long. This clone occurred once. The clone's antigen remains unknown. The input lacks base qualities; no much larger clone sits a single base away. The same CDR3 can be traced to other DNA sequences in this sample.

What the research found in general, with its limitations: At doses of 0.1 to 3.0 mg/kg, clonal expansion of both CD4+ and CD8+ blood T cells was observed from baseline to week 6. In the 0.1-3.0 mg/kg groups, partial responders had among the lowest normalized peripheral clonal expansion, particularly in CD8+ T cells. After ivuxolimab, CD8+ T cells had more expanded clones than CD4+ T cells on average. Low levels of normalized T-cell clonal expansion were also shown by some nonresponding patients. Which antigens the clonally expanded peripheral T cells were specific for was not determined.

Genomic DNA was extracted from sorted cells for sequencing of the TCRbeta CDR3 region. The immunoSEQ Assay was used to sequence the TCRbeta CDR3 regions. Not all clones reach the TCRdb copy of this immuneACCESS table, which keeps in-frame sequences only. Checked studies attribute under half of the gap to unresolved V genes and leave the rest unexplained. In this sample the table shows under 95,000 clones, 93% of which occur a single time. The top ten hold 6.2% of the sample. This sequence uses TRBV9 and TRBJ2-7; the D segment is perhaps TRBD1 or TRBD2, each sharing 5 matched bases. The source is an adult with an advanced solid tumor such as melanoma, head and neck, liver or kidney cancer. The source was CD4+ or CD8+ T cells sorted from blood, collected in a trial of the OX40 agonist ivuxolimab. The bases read TGTGCCAGCAGCCCCGCTGAGGGGAACTACGAGCAGTACTTC. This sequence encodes CASSPAEGNYEQYF.